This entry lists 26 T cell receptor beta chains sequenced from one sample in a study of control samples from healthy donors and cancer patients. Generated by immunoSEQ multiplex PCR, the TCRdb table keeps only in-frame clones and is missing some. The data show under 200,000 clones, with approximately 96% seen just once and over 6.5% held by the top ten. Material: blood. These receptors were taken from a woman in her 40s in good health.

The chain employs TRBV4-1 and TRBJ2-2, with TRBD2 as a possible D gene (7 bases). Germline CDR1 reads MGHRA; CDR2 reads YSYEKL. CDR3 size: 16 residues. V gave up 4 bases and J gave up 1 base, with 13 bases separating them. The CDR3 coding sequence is TGCGCCAGCAGCCCCAAAAGGGGGGGGAACACCGGGGAGCTGTTTTTT. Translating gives CASSPKRGGNTGELFF.

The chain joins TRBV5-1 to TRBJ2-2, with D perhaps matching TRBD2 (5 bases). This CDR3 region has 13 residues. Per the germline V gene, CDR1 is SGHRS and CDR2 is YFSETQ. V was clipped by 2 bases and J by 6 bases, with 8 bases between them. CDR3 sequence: CASSFRESGELFF. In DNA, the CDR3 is TGCGCCAGCAGCTTTCGGGAATCCGGGGAGCTGTTTTTT.

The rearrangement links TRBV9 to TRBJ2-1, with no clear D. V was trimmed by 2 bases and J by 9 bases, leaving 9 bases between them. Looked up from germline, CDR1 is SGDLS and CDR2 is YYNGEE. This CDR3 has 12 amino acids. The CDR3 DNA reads TGTGCCAGCAGCGTGATCCTCGGTGAGCAGTTCTTC. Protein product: CASSVILGEQFF. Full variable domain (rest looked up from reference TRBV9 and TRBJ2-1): DSGVTQTPKHLITATGQRVTLRCSPRSGDLSVYWYQQSLDQGLQFLIQYYNGEERAKGNILERFSAQQFPDLHSELNLSSLELGDSALYFCASSVILGEQFFGPGTRLTVL.

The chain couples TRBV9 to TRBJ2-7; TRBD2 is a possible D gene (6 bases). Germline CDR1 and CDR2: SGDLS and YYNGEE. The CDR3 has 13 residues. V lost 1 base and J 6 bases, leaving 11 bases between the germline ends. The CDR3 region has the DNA TGTGCCAGCAGCGTACGGCAAGCGGGCGAGCAGTACTTC. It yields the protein CASSVRQAGEQYF.

CDR3: CAWNPGTLNTEAFF. CDR3 DNA: TGTGCCTGGAATCCCGGGACATTGAACACTGAAGCTTTCTTT. V and J are TRBV30 and TRBJ1-1; weak D call: TRBD1 (6 bases). The ends were cut back, 4 bases at V and 0 bases at J, with 12 bases in the middle. Germline-derived CDR1 and CDR2 are GTSNPN and SVGIG (reference sequence). The length of the CDR3 is 14 residues.

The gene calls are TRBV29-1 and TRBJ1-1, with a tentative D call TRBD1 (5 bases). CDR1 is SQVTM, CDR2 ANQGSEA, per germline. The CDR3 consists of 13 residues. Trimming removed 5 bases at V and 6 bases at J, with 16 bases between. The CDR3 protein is CSVPDSAGAEAFF. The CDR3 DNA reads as TGCAGCGTTCCCGACAGTGCGGGCGCTGAAGCTTTCTTT.

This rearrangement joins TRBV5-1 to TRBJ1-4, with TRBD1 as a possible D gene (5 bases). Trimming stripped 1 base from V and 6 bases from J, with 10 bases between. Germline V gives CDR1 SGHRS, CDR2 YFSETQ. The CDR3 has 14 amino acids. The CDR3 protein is CASSLSGTDEKLFF. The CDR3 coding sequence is TGCGCCAGCAGCTTGAGCGGGACGGATGAAAAACTGTTTTTT.

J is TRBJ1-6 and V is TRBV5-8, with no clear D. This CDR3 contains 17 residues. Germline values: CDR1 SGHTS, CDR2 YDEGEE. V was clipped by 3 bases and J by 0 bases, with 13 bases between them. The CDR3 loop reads CASSSDSLSSYNSPLHF. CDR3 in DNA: TGTGCCAGCAGCTCCGACTCGCTGAGCTCCTATAATTCACCCCTCCACTTT.

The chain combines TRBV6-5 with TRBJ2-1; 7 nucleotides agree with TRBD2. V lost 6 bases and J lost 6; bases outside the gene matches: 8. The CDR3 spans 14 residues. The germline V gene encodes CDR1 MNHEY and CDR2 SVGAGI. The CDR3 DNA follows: TGTGCCAGCAGCAATCGGGGGAGGGTCAATGAGCAGTTCTTC. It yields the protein CASSNRGRVNEQFF.

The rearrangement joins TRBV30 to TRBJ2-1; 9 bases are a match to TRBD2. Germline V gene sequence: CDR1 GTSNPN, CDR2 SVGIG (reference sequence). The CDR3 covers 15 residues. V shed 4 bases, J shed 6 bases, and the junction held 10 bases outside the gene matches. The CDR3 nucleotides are TGTGCCTGGACCGGCCGAGCGGGAGGTTTCAATGAGCAGTTCTTC. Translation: CAWTGRAGGFNEQFF.

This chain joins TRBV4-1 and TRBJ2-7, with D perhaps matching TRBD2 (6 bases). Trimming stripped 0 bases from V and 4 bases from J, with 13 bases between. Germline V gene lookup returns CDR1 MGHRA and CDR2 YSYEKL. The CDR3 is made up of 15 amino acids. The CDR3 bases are TGCGCCAGCAGCCAAGAGGAGGAGGGAAGGTACGAGCAGTACTTC. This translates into CASSQEEEGRYEQYF.

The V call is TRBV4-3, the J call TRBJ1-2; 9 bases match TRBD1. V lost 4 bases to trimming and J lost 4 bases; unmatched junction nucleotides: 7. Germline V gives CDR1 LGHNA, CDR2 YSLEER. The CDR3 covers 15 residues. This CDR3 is CASSPSGQGSYGYTF. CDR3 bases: TGCGCCAGCAGCCCTTCGGGACAGGGATCCTATGGCTACACCTTC.

CDR3 region: CASSPSGTEAFF. In nucleotides, the CDR3 is TGTGCCAGCAGTCCCTCCGGCACTGAAGCTTTCTTT. The chain carries TRBV6-5 and TRBJ1-1, with D unclear. This CDR3 has 12 residues. V was clipped by 5 bases and J by 4 bases, with 8 bases between them. CDR1 and CDR2 from the germline V gene are MNHEY and SVGAGI.

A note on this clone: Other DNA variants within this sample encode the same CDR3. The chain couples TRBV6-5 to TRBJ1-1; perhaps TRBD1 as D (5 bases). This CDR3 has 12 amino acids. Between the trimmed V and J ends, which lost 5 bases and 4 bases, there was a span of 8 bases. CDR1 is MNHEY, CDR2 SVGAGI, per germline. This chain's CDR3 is CASSPQGTEAFF. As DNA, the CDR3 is TGTGCCAGCAGTCCTCAGGGCACTGAAGCTTTCTTT.

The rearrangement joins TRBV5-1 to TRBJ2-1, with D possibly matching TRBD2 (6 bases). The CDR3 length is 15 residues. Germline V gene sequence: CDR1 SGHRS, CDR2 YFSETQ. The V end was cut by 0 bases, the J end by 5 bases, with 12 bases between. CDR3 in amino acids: CASSLGSGNHNEQFF. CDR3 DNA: TGCGCCAGCAGCTTGGGTAGCGGAAACCACAATGAGCAGTTCTTC.

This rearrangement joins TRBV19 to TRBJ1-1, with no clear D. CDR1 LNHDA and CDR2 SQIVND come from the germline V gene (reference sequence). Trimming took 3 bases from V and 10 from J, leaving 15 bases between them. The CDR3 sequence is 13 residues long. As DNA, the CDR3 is TGTGCCAGTAGTATCGAGAGTGCCCCACGAGCTTTCTTT. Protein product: CASSIESAPRAFF.

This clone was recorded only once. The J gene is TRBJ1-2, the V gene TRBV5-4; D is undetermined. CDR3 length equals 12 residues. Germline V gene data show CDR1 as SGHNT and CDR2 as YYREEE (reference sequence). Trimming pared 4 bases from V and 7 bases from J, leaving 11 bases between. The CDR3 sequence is CASSKPTGGYTF. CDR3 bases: TGTGCCAGCAGCAAACCGACTGGTGGCTACACCTTC. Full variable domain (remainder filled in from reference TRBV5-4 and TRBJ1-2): ETGVTQSPTHLIKTRGQQVTLRCSSQSGHNTVSWYQQALGQGPQFIFQYYREEENGRGNFPPRFSGLQFPNYSSELNVNALELDDSALYLCASSKPTGGYTFGSGTRLTVV.

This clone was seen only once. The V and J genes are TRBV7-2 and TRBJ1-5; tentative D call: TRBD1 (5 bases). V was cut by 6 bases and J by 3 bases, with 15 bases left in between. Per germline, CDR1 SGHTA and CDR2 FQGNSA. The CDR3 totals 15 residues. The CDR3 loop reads CASSSGTQDNQPQHF. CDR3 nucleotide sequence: TGTGCCAGCAGTTCCGGGACGCAAGACAATCAGCCCCAGCATTTT.

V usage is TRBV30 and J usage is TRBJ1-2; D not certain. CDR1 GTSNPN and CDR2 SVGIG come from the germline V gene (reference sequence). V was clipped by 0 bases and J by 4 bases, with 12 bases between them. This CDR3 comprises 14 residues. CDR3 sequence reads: CAWSVSGLTYGYTF. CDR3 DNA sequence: TGTGCCTGGAGTGTCTCTGGACTGACCTATGGCTACACCTTC.

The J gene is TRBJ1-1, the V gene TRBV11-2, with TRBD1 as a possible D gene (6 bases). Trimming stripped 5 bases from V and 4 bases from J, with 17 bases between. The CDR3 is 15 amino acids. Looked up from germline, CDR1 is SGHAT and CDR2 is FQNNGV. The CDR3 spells CASSDGFIRGTEAFF. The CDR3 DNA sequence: TGTGCCAGCAGCGACGGCTTCATCAGGGGCACTGAAGCTTTCTTT. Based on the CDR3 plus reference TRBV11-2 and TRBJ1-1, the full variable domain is EAGVAQSPRYKIIEKRQSVAFWCNPISGHATLYWYQQILGQGPKLLIQFQNNGVVDDSQLPKDRFSAERLKGVDSTLKIQPAKLEDSAVYLCASSDGFIRGTEAFFGQGTRLTVV.

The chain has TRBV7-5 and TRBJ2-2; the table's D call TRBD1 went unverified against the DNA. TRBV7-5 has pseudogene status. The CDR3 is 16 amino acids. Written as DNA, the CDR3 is TGTGCCAGAAGCTTCTGGGGACAGGGGCCTAGGGGGGAGCTGTTTTTT. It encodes CARSFWGQGPRGELFF.

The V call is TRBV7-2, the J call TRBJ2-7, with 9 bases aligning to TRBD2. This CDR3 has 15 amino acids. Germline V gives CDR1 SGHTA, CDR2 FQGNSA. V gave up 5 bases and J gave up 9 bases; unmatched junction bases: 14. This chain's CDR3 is CASSTGLAFQGGQYF. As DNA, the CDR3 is TGTGCCAGCAGCACCGGACTAGCGTTTCAAGGGGGGCAGTACTTC.

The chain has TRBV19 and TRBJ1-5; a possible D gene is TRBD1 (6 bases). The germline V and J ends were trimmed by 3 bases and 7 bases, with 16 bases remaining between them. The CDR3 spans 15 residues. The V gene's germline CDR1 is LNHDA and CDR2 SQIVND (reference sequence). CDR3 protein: CASSMGAPGGQPQHF. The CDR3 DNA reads TGTGCCAGTAGTATGGGGGCGCCAGGAGGACAGCCCCAGCATTTT.

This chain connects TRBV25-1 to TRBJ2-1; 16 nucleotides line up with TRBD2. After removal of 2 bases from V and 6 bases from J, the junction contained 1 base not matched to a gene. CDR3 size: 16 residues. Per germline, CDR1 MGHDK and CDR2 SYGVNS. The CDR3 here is CASSEGTSGRVNEQFF. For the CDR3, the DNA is TGTGCCAGCAGTGAAGGGACTAGCGGGAGGGTCAATGAGCAGTTCTTC.

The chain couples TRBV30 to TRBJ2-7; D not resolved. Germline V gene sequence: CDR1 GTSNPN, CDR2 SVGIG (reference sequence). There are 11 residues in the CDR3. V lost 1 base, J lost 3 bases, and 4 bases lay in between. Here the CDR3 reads CAWSGVYEQYF. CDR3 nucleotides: TGTGCCTGGAGTGGAGTCTACGAGCAGTACTTC.

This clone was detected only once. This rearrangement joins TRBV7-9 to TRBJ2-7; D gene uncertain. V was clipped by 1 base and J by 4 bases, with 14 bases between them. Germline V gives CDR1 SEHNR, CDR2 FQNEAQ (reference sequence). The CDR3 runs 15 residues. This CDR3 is CASSLVSGRPYEQYF. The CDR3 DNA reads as TGTGCCAGCAGCTTAGTTTCAGGTCGTCCTTACGAGCAGTACTTC.